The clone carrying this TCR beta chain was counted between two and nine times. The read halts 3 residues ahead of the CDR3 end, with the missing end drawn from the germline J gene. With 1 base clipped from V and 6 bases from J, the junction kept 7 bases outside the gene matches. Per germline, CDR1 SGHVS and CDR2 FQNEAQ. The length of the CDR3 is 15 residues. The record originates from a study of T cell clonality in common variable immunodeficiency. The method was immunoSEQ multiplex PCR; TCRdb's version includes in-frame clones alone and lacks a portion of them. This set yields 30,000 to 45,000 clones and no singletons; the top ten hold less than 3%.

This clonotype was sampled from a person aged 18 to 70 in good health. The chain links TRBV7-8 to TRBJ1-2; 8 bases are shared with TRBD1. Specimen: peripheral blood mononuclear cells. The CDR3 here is CASSLVGTTGDGYTF. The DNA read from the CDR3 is TGTGCCAGCAGCTTAGTTGGGACGACAGGGGATGGC.